Each of the 9 T cell receptor beta chains below was sequenced from the same sample in a study of PD-1 blockade in classical Hodgkin lymphoma. In every patient, relapse followed autologous stem cell transplantation, while exposure to brentuximab vedotin differed. The assay was immunoSEQ multiplex PCR, and TCRdb's table has in-frame clones only and misses some. Among some 100,000 clones listed, around 89% were seen once. The sample consisted of peripheral blood mononuclear cells (PBMCs), taken before the second cycle of nivolumab. These receptor sequences come from a human donor with classical Hodgkin lymphoma.

In its sample, this clone was seen a few times. The chain is built from TRBV5-1 and TRBJ1-1; unclear D gene. The V gene's germline CDR1 is SGHRS and CDR2 YFSETQ. V was cut by 2 bases and J by 7 bases, with 9 bases left in between. This CDR3 is 12 amino acids long. CDR3 DNA sequence: TGCGCCAGCAGCTTTGGAGCTAGTGAAGCTTTCTTT. It yields the protein CASSFGASEAFF.

This rearrangement joins TRBV11-3 to TRBJ2-3; 10 nucleotides agree with TRBD2. Germline lookup yields CDR1 SGHNT and CDR2 YENEEA. CDR3 length equals 15 residues. The trim removed 1 base at V and 4 bases at J, leaving 2 bases unmatched. This CDR3 is CASSLGSGGADTQYF. DNA for the CDR3: TGTGCCAGCAGCTTAGGAAGCGGGGGGGCAGATACGCAGTATTTT. Drawing the rest from reference TRBV11-3 and TRBJ2-3, the complete variable domain is EAGVVQSPRYKIIEKKQPVAFWCNPISGHNTLYWYLQNLGQGPELLIRYENEEAVDDSQLPKDRFSAERLKGVDSTLKIQPAELGDSAVYLCASSLGSGGADTQYFGPGTRLTVL.

The chain recombines TRBV11-2 with TRBJ1-2; D gene uncertain. This CDR3 is 15 amino acids long. Germline assignment: CDR1 SGHAT and CDR2 FQNNGV. The V end was cut by 1 base, the J end by 0 bases, with 9 bases between. DNA of the CDR3: TGTGCCAGCAGCTTAGTAGGGAATACTAACTATGGCTACACCTTC. It specifies CASSLVGNTNYGYTF.

The chain links TRBV4-2 to TRBJ2-7; 10 bases line up with TRBD2. CDR3 size: 17 residues. After removal of 0 bases from V and 3 bases from J, the junction contained 8 bases not matched to a gene. CDR1 is LGHNA, CDR2 YNFKEQ, per germline. In DNA form, the CDR3 reads TGTGCCAGCAGCCAAGAATCACTAGCGGGACTCTACTACGAGCAGTACTTC. Translating it yields CASSQESLAGLYYEQYF.

This chain links TRBV30 with TRBJ2-2; possibly TRBD2 for D (5 bases). CDR3 length: 11 residues. CDR1 GTSNPN and CDR2 SVGIG come from the germline V gene (reference sequence). Trimming took 8 bases from V and 6 from J, leaving 10 bases between them. For the CDR3, the DNA is TGTGCCACAGAGGGCGCCGGGGAGCTGTTTTTT. Its protein is CATEGAGELFF.

The chain is built from TRBV19 and TRBJ2-1, with 7 bases matching TRBD1. After removal of 4 bases from V and 7 bases from J, the junction contained 7 bases not matched to a gene. CDR1 and CDR2 (germline): LNHDA, SQIVND (reference sequence). CDR3 size: 14 residues. The CDR3 sequence is CASSNPGRGNEQFF. In DNA form, the CDR3 reads TGTGCCAGTAGTAATCCCGGCAGGGGGAATGAGCAGTTCTTC.

The chain uses TRBV13 and TRBJ1-2, with 8 bases aligning to TRBD1. Germline lookup yields CDR1 PRHDT and CDR2 FYEKMQ (reference sequence). This CDR3 is built from 16 residues. V shed 5 bases, J shed 4 bases, and the junction held 12 bases outside the gene matches. Written as DNA, the CDR3 is TGTGCCAGCAGCGGACGTCCGGGACAGGACGGCTATGGCTACACCTTC. Protein: CASSGRPGQDGYGYTF.

This clone occurred once. This chain joins TRBV11-3 and TRBJ2-3, with 9 bases matching TRBD2. J gave up 3 bases and V 2 bases, and 0 bases lay outside the gene matches. In germline, CDR1 is SGHNT, CDR2 YENEEA. CDR3 length: 14 residues. CDR3 sequence: CASSLSGGTDTQYF. CDR3 sequence (DNA): TGTGCCAGCAGCTTAAGCGGGGGGACAGATACGCAGTATTTT.

V and J are TRBV30 and TRBJ1-5; weak D call: TRBD1 (5 bases). With 4 bases removed from V and 6 bases from J, the gap between germline ends came to 16 bases. The V gene's germline CDR1 is GTSNPN and CDR2 SVGIG (reference sequence). The CDR3 is made up of 14 amino acids. Written as DNA, the CDR3 is TGTGCCTGGAACTCCAGACAGTTTGGTCAGCCCCAGCATTTT. It specifies CAWNSRQFGQPQHF.